What follows are 22 T cell receptor beta chains derived from one specimen sequenced in a study of T cell responses to AZD1222 COVID-19 vaccine. Here immunoSEQ multiplex PCR was the method, and the copy in TCRdb shows in-frame clones only, minus some. The data show approximately 200,000 clones, 87% seen once. The sample here was peripheral blood, taken on day 0 of MenACWY control vaccination. The origin of the receptors is an adult in good health.

This chain connects TRBV4-1 to TRBJ2-5; D remains ambiguous. Trimming pared 2 bases from V and 1 base from J, leaving 2 bases between. The CDR3 totals 12 residues. Germline CDR1 MGHRA, CDR2 YSYEKL. DNA of the CDR3: TGCGCCAGCAGCCAACCCCAAGAGACCCAGTACTTC. It yields the protein CASSQPQETQYF.

V gene TRBV2 combines with J gene TRBJ1-5, with D uncertain. CDR3 length: 13 residues. V lost 8 bases and J 6 bases, leaving 14 bases between the germline ends. Germline assignment: CDR1 SNHLY and CDR2 FYNNEI. For the CDR3, the DNA is TGTGCCAGCTCTTCCGGGCAGTTTCAGCCCCAGCATTTT. Protein sequence: CASSSGQFQPQHF.

About this clone itself: Mismatch with germline at one junction end may stem from a read error. The chain has TRBV5-4 and TRBJ1-4; 7 bases are a match to TRBD1. CDR1 is SGHNT and CDR2 is YYREEE in the germline V gene (reference sequence). The CDR3 is made up of 14 amino acids. The CDR3 loop reads CASSLEGRDRAISF. The CDR3 coding sequence is TGTGCCAGCAGCTTGGAGGGGAGAGACAGGGCCATCTCCTTT. Full variable domain (missing parts from reference TRBV5-4 and TRBJ1-4): ETGVTQSPTHLIKTRGQQVTLRCSSQSGHNTVSWYQQALGQGPQFIFQYYREEENGRGNFPPRFSGLQFPNYSSELNVNALELDDSALYLCASSLEGRDRAISFGSGTQLSVL.

The genes are TRBV28 and TRBJ2-7; D not resolved. The germline V gene has CDR1 MDHEN and CDR2 SYDVKM. CDR3 length: 13 amino acids. Trimming took 6 bases from V and 2 from J, leaving 11 bases between them. In nucleotides, the CDR3 is TGTGCCAGCAGCTTAGGCCCTACCTACGAGCAGTACTTC. It specifies CASSLGPTYEQYF. The full variable domain, rest sourced from reference TRBV28 and TRBJ2-7, is DVKVTQSSRYLVKRTGEKVFLECVQDMDHENMFWYRQDPGLGLRLIYFSYDVKMKEKGDIPEGYSVSREKKERFSLILESASTNQTSMYLCASSLGPTYEQYFGPGTRLTVT.

The genes are TRBV19 and TRBJ2-7; possible D gene TRBD1, 6 bases. Germline lookup yields CDR1 LNHDA and CDR2 SQIVND (reference sequence). The V end was cut by 5 bases, the J end by 3 bases, with 14 bases between. The CDR3 is made up of 14 amino acids. DNA for the CDR3: TGTGCCAGTAGTCTGCCAGGGGTCGGCTACGAGCAGTACTTC. It codes for CASSLPGVGYEQYF.

V usage is TRBV6-2 or TRBV6-3 and J usage is TRBJ1-1; no definite D call. CDR1 and CDR2 from the germline V gene are MNHEY and SVGEGT. With 1 base removed from V and 4 bases from J, the gap between germline ends came to 7 bases. The CDR3 totals 13 residues. The CDR3 DNA sequence: TGTGCCAGCAGTTACTTTGAGTCCACTGAAGCTTTCTTT. It codes for CASSYFESTEAFF.

The CDR3 DNA is TGTGCCAGCAGCTTAGATCTAGACTACGAGCAGTACTTC. Its protein product is CASSLDLDYEQYF. The chain recombines TRBV11-3 with TRBJ2-7, with D unclear. The V gene lost 0 bases and the J gene lost 3 bases, with 6 bases spanning the gap. CDR3 length: 13 amino acids. Germline lookup yields CDR1 SGHNT and CDR2 YENEEA.

Only one count was recorded for this clone. The rearrangement links TRBV12-3 or TRBV12-4 to TRBJ2-1; D is unresolved. The CDR3 is made up of 13 amino acids. Deletions cut 6 bases from V and 2 bases from J, with 8 bases between. CDR3 nucleotide sequence: TGTGCCAGCAGCCTACTCGCCTACAATGAGCAGTTCTTC. Its translation: CASSLLAYNEQFF.

In nucleotides, the CDR3 is TGTGCCAGCAGCTTGGCCAGGGGCCCGGCGGGAACCCGAAATGAGCAGTTCTTC. As protein: CASSLARGPAGTRNEQFF. The chain carries TRBV5-4 and TRBJ2-1; TRBD1 or TRBD2 may be the D gene (6 bases each). The germline CDR1 and CDR2 sequences are SGHNT and YYREEE (reference sequence). Trimming took 0 bases from V and 7 from J, leaving 23 bases between them. This CDR3 has 18 amino acids.

The chain couples TRBV28 to TRBJ1-2; possible D gene TRBD1, 6 bases. The V end was cut by 5 bases, the J end by 5 bases, with 15 bases between. The germline CDR1 and CDR2 sequences are MDHEN and SYDVKM. The CDR3 is 14 residues long. CDR3 protein: CASSPGYGTYGYTF. The CDR3 DNA sequence: TGTGCCAGCAGTCCCGGTTACGGGACATATGGCTACACCTTC.

The chain links TRBV29-1 to TRBJ2-3; tentatively, D is TRBD2 (5 bases). CDR1 and CDR2 from the germline V gene are SQVTM and ANQGSEA. Trimming left V 6 bases short and J 0 bases short, with 13 bases between. The length of the CDR3 is 14 residues. This CDR3 is CSVESGFSTDTQYF. The CDR3 DNA sequence: TGCAGCGTCGAAAGCGGTTTTAGCACAGATACGCAGTATTTT.

The chain joins TRBV19 to TRBJ1-5; D call uncertain. The V end was cut by 5 bases, the J end by 10 bases, with 18 bases between. Germline V gene data show CDR1 as LNHDA and CDR2 as SQIVND (reference sequence). The CDR3 runs to 14 residues. CDR3: CASSSDGLVGPQHF. CDR3 bases: TGTGCCAGTAGTTCGGACGGGCTAGTAGGCCCCCAGCATTTT. The full variable domain, completed using reference TRBV19 and TRBJ1-5, is DGGITQSPKYLFRKEGQNVTLSCEQNLNHDAMYWYRQDPGQGLRLIYYSQIVNDFQKGDIAEGYSVSREKKESFPLTVTSAQKNPTAFYLCASSSDGLVGPQHFGDGTRLSIL.

V and J are TRBV25-1 and TRBJ1-2, with a possible D match to TRBD1 (5 bases). The CDR3 runs to 13 residues. V was clipped by 2 bases and J by 4 bases, with 8 bases between them. The germline CDR1 and CDR2 sequences are MGHDK and SYGVNS. The CDR3 DNA is TGTGCCAGCAGTGAAATAGGGGTCTATGGCTACACCTTC. This translates into CASSEIGVYGYTF.

The chain employs TRBV25-1 and TRBJ2-2, with 16 bases fitting TRBD2. The ends lost 4 bases at V and 7 bases at J; junction bases unmatched: 3. Germline loops: CDR1 MGHDK, CDR2 SYGVNS. This CDR3 has 16 residues. CDR3 protein: CASSAGLAGGGGELFF. The CDR3 DNA reads as TGTGCCAGCAGTGCGGGACTAGCGGGAGGGGGCGGGGAGCTGTTTTTT.

The chain couples TRBV5-1 to TRBJ2-6, with 10 bases fitting TRBD1. The V gene end was trimmed by 2 bases and the J gene end by 2 bases; junction bases not matched to a gene: 7. Germline values: CDR1 SGHRS, CDR2 YFSETQ. The CDR3 sequence is 18 residues long. Here the CDR3 reads CASSFSGTGATGANVLTF. The CDR3 nucleotides are TGCGCCAGCAGCTTTTCCGGGACAGGGGCGACTGGGGCCAACGTCCTGACTTTC.

V and J are TRBV30 and TRBJ1-1, with TRBD1 identical over 7 bases. Trimming cost V 0 bases and J 0 bases; bases outside gene matches: 7. The CDR3 consists of 16 residues. Germline CDR1 and CDR2: GTSNPN and SVGIG (reference sequence). CDR3: CAWSVGQVLMNTEAFF. The CDR3 DNA reads TGTGCCTGGAGTGTAGGACAGGTCCTCATGAACACTGAAGCTTTCTTT.

The chain joins TRBV3-1 (or the pseudogene TRBV3-2) to TRBJ2-4; D is possibly TRBD2 (6 bases). Germline V gives CDR1 LGHDT, CDR2 YNNKEL (reference sequence). The ends were cut back, 1 base at V and 0 bases at J, with 10 bases in the middle. There are 16 residues in the CDR3. The CDR3 DNA reads as TGTGCCAGCAGCCAAGGGCGGGGCCTAGCCAAAAACATTCAGTACTTC. Amino acid sequence: CASSQGRGLAKNIQYF.

V usage is TRBV5-1 and J usage is TRBJ1-4, with unresolved D. Germline CDR1 reads SGHRS; CDR2 reads YFSETQ. V gave up 5 bases and J gave up 0 bases, with 8 bases separating them. The CDR3 is 14 residues long. CDR3 DNA sequence: TGCGCCAGCAGACAAGATGCAACTAATGAAAAACTGTTTTTT. Translating it yields CASRQDATNEKLFF.

This chain connects TRBV9 to TRBJ1-1; 7 nucleotides match TRBD1. Per the germline V gene, CDR1 is SGDLS and CDR2 is YYNGEE. The junction had 6 bases not matched to a gene; V was cut back by 0 bases and J by 4 bases. The CDR3 is 15 residues long. The CDR3 DNA reads as TGTGCCAGCAGCGTAGAGCAGGGGGTATCCACTGAAGCTTTCTTT. It specifies CASSVEQGVSTEAFF.

The V gene is TRBV9, the J gene TRBJ1-1; a weak D match, TRBD1 (5 bases). V lost 0 bases and J lost 5, with 11 bases in between. The length of the CDR3 is 14 residues. The germline V gene encodes CDR1 SGDLS and CDR2 YYNGEE. CDR3 amino acids: CASSVDRWVTEAFF. The CDR3 coding sequence is TGTGCCAGCAGCGTAGACAGGTGGGTAACTGAAGCTTTCTTT.

The genes are TRBV28 and TRBJ1-2, with TRBD1 as a possible D gene (5 bases). The germline V and J ends were trimmed by 4 bases and 3 bases, with 9 bases remaining between them. CDR1 is MDHEN, CDR2 SYDVKM, per germline. This CDR3 region has 13 residues. The CDR3 is CASSSGADYGYTF. CDR3 in DNA: TGTGCCAGCAGTTCTGGGGCTGACTATGGCTACACCTTC.

The CDR3 DNA sequence: TGTGCCAGCAGTGCGCACGGCAATGAGCAGTTCTTC. This gives the protein CASSAHGNEQFF. The chain joins TRBV12-3 or TRBV12-4 to TRBJ2-1; no definite D call. The CDR3 consists of 12 residues. Trimming cost V 5 bases and J 6 bases, with 8 bases left between them.